This T cell receptor (beta chain) was captured by sequencing in a study of blood T cell repertoires in COVID-19. The wider study: Whether acute or convalescent, the COVID-19 samples came from the United States, Italy and Spain. PBMCs, B-cell-depleted T cells, or T cells provided the cDNA or gDNA that made up the material.

CDR1 is MDHEN, CDR2 SYDVKM, per germline. There are 14 residues in the CDR3. The V gene end was trimmed by 3 bases and the J gene end by 3 bases; junction bases not matched to a gene: 4. As originally analysed: Reference gene primer amplification in the assay estimated nucleated cell counts. Here immunoSEQ multiplex PCR was the method, and the copy in TCRdb shows in-frame clones only, minus some. V, J and clone size derive from that table, while D and trimming were established from the DNA sequence. Altogether about 230,000 clones are present, around nine tenths being singletons, with the ten largest covering less than 3.5%.

The source is a woman in her fifties or sixties with acute or convalescent COVID-19. This chain joins TRBV28 and TRBJ2-5; 7 bases match TRBD2. Sequencing was done on a sample of peripheral blood. Written as DNA, the CDR3 is TGTGCCAGCAGTTTGGGGGGGTCAGAAGAGACCCAGTACTTC. Translation: CASSLGGSEETQYF.